What follows are 20 T cell receptor beta chains derived from one specimen sequenced in a study of CD8 T cells in ankylosing spondylitis. TCRdb re-derived calls from the 5' RACE reads in MiXCR, one entry per CDR3 protein. This table has 250,000 to 300,000 distinct CDR3 sequences, 15% to 20% appearing once. The sequencing input was blood, either unsorted or a sorted T cell fraction (not recorded which). The source is a male donor with ankylosing spondylitis or in good health (not recorded which).

The CDR3 bases are TGTGCCAGCAGCCCTCGCGGGACAGGTGAGACTGAAGCTTTCTTT. It translates to CASSPRGTGETEAFF. The gene calls are TRBV7-9 and TRBJ1-1; 8 bases match TRBD1. The V gene end was trimmed by 5 bases and the J gene end by 5 bases; junction bases not matched to a gene: 10. The CDR3 is 15 amino acids. CDR1 SEHNR and CDR2 FQNEAQ come from the germline V gene (reference sequence).

This clonotype was seen only a few times. The chain joins TRBV12-3 or TRBV12-4 to TRBJ1-5; D remains ambiguous. The CDR3 consists of 15 residues. The V end was cut by 3 bases, the J end by 4 bases, with 13 bases between. Written as DNA, the CDR3 is TGTGCCAGCAGTTTCACGGCCCAGATTAATCAGCCCCAGCATTTT. This sequence encodes CASSFTAQINQPQHF.

The V call is TRBV5-1, the J call TRBJ2-1, with 9 bases aligning to TRBD2. CDR3 length: 19 residues. V was pared by 4 bases and J by 0 bases, with 14 bases of the junction left unmatched. Germline V gene lookup returns CDR1 SGHRS and CDR2 YFSETQ. The CDR3 protein is CASSGRGIAGASSYNEQFF. The DNA of the CDR3 is TGCGCCAGCAGCGGGAGAGGAATAGCGGGGGCTAGCTCCTACAATGAGCAGTTCTTC.

This chain uses TRBV7-9 with TRBJ2-3; 8 nucleotides agree with TRBD1. The CDR3 contains 16 residues. The V segment lost 1 base and the J segment 2 bases; nucleotides outside the gene matches: 5. In germline, CDR1 is SEHNR, CDR2 FQNEAQ (reference sequence). CDR3 sequence: CASSLVGQGYTDTQYF. CDR3 sequence (DNA): TGTGCCAGCAGCTTAGTCGGACAGGGATACACAGATACGCAGTATTTT.

J is TRBJ2-2 and V is TRBV3-1; D is uncertain. V was pared by 5 bases and J by 6 bases, with 7 bases between. The CDR3 runs 12 residues. In germline, CDR1 is LGHDT, CDR2 YNNKEL (reference sequence). In DNA form, the CDR3 reads TGTGCCAGCAGCGTGGGCCCCGGGGAGCTGTTTTTT. This sequence encodes CASSVGPGELFF.

V usage is TRBV12-3 or TRBV12-4 and J usage is TRBJ2-5; the D is unclear. Trimming took off 6 bases at V and 1 base at J, with 9 bases between the two ends. The CDR3 is 13 amino acids. CDR3 residues: CASSGRRQETQYF. In DNA form, the CDR3 reads TGTGCCAGCAGCGGACGTCGCCAAGAGACCCAGTACTTC.

DNA of the CDR3: TGCGCCAGCAGCAGGAGCGGGAATAATTCACCCCTCCACTTT. It encodes CASSRSGNNSPLHF. This sequence joins TRBV5-1 and TRBJ1-6, with unresolved D. The ends were cut back, 4 bases at V and 5 bases at J, with 10 bases in the middle. The CDR3 is made up of 14 amino acids. Germline loops: CDR1 SGHRS, CDR2 YFSETQ.

This chain links TRBV5-1 with TRBJ1-5; D is unclear. The CDR3 covers 14 residues. V was cut by 0 bases and J by 7 bases, with 11 bases left in between. The V gene's germline CDR1 is SGHRS and CDR2 YFSETQ. The CDR3 bases are TGCGCCAGCAGCTTGGCCTCGGGAAGACAGCCCCAGCATTTT. It encodes CASSLASGRQPQHF.

Many counts were recorded for this clonotype. V usage is TRBV20-1 and J usage is TRBJ2-2, with D hard to call. The CDR3 is made up of 14 amino acids. V was pared by 3 bases and J by 4 bases, with 12 bases between. Germline V gene lookup returns CDR1 DFQATT and CDR2 SNEGSKA (reference sequence). The CDR3 here is CSARVKATTGELFF. The CDR3 DNA reads TGCAGTGCTAGGGTCAAAGCGACCACCGGGGAGCTGTTTTTT.

This clonotype occurred many times. This sequence joins TRBV12-3 or TRBV12-4 and TRBJ1-1; possibly TRBD1 for D (5 bases). This CDR3 is built from 11 residues. Trimming stripped 4 bases from V and 10 bases from J, with 10 bases between. CDR3 protein: CASSWGPGAFF. The CDR3, as DNA: TGTGCCAGCAGTTGGGGCCCAGGAGCTTTCTTT.

This clonotype has more than one count but fewer than ten. Lacking the conserved final phenylalanine or tryptophan, this CDR3 likely reflects a read error. It is unclear where the CDR3 begins or ends on the DNA, so no DNA is shown, and the CDR3 is as TCRdb lists it. The chain links TRBV5-6 to TRBJ1-2; the DNA was not used to check the table's D call, TRBD1. Per the germline V gene, CDR1 is SGHDT and CDR2 is YYEEEE. The CDR3 spans 12 residues, counting both ends. The CDR3 spells CASSSGAGSPEC.

This clonotype was seen at least ten times. The genes are TRBV12-3 or TRBV12-4 and TRBJ1-3; 9 bases agree with TRBD1. The junction had 4 bases not matched to a gene; V was cut back by 4 bases and J by 0 bases. The CDR3 is made up of 16 amino acids. The CDR3 DNA reads TGTGCCAGCAGTTCCTGGACAGGGGACTCTGGAAACACCATATATTTT. Amino acid sequence: CASSSWTGDSGNTIYF.

This clonotype was recorded a few times. This rearrangement joins TRBV4-2 to TRBJ2-7, with TRBD1 identical over 11 bases. This CDR3 is 15 amino acids long. After removal of 2 bases from V and 5 bases from J, the junction contained 5 bases not matched to a gene. Germline CDR1 reads LGHNA; CDR2 reads YNFKEQ. CDR3 region: CASSQLDRGLHEQYV. The DNA of the CDR3 is TGTGCCAGCAGCCAACTGGACAGGGGGCTGCACGAGCAGTACGTC.

The J gene is TRBJ2-1, the V gene TRBV5-1; TRBD2 might be the D (5 bases). The CDR3 totals 15 residues. Between the trimmed V and J ends, which lost 3 bases and 8 bases, there was a span of 18 bases. Germline loops: CDR1 SGHRS, CDR2 YFSETQ. This CDR3 reads CASSSGVWVLDEQFF. The CDR3 bases are TGCGCCAGCAGCTCCGGGGTGTGGGTTCTAGATGAGCAGTTCTTC.

On this clonotype itself: Sequence at one end of the junction differs from germline and may be a read error. The rearrangement uses TRBV12-3 or TRBV12-4 and TRBJ1-3, with a possible D match to TRBD1 (6 bases). The CDR3 runs to 16 residues. In DNA, the CDR3 is TGTGCCAGCAGGTTCCGGGAACAGGGAGGAGGAAGCACCATATATTTT. This sequence encodes CASRFREQGGGSTIYF.

This clonotype was seen more than once but under ten times. This chain uses TRBV29-1 with TRBJ2-5; 9 positions match TRBD1. The CDR3 spans 14 residues. CDR1 is SQVTM, CDR2 ANQGSEA, per germline. J was trimmed by 7 bases and V by 7 bases; bases with no gene match: 13. In DNA, the CDR3 is TGCAGCGCCACCGCTACCGGGACAGGGCGGACCCAGTACTTC. Protein product: CSATATGTGRTQYF.

In its sample, this clonotype was seen a few times. The chain has TRBV6-2 or TRBV6-3 and TRBJ2-5; weak D call: TRBD1 (6 bases). Trimming took 2 bases from V and 3 from J, leaving 13 bases between them. Germline V lookup: CDR1 MNHEY, CDR2 SVGEGT. This CDR3 has 15 amino acids. The CDR3 nucleotides are TGTGCCAGCAGTTACCGGAAAACAGGGAAAGAGACCCAGTACTTC. Protein: CASSYRKTGKETQYF.

The genes are TRBV24-1 and TRBJ2-1; D perhaps matches TRBD1 (6 bases). Trimming shortened V by 2 bases and J by 11 bases, and 12 bases separated the two germline ends. The CDR3 has 13 residues. Germline assignment: CDR1 KGHDR and CDR2 SFDVKD. The CDR3: CATSDSLTGQQFF. In DNA form, the CDR3 reads TGTGCCACCAGTGATTCCTTGACAGGCCAGCAGTTCTTC.

This clonotype showed up many times. The V and J genes are TRBV2 and TRBJ2-2; no definite D call. V was clipped by 6 bases and J by 0 bases, with 8 bases between them. Germline loops: CDR1 SNHLY, CDR2 FYNNEI. CDR3 size: 14 residues. The CDR3 loop reads CASRVHTNTGELFF. Here the CDR3 DNA reads TGTGCCAGCAGAGTTCATACGAACACCGGGGAGCTGTTTTTT. The variable domain in full, completed from reference TRBV2 and TRBJ2-2, reads EPEVTQTPSHQVTQMGQEVILRCVPISNHLYFYWYRQILGQKVEFLVSFYNNEISEKSEIFDDQFSVERPDGSNFTLKIRSTKLEDSAMYFCASRVHTNTGELFFGEGSRLTVL.

This clonotype was observed a few times. V is TRBV2 and J is TRBJ2-3, with 9 bases lining up with TRBD1. V lost 6 bases and J lost 3; bases outside the gene matches: 10. CDR1 and CDR2 from the germline V gene are SNHLY and FYNNEI. The CDR3 has 16 residues. In DNA form, the CDR3 reads TGTGCCAGCAGAGAAATGGGACAGGGTGGTACAGATACGCAGTATTTT. It is translated as CASREMGQGGTDTQYF.